Presented here are 28 T cell receptor beta chains from one specimen sequenced in a study of T cell repertoires in cytomegalovirus infection. TCRdb processed the reads anew with MiXCR; each CDR3 protein has one entry. The sample holds hundreds of thousands of distinct CDR3 sequences, 35% to 45% seen once. Sequencing used PBMCs. Every receptor here comes from a human donor in good health (CMV status not recorded). Some clones in this sample may be carry-over from other donors' samples.

On this clonotype: Relative to the germline gene, one junction end is altered; a read error may explain this. The chain couples TRBV5-1 to TRBJ2-1, with unresolved D. Germline V lookup: CDR1 SGHRS, CDR2 YFSETQ. The CDR3 runs to 14 residues. CDR3 loop: CACSLGRQVNEQFF. As DNA, the CDR3 is TGCGCCTGCAGCTTGGGTAGGCAGGTCAATGAGCAGTTCTTC.

V gene TRBV12-3 or TRBV12-4 combines with J gene TRBJ1-6; D is unclear. The CDR3 extends over 13 amino acids. V was pared by 5 bases and J by 9 bases, with 11 bases between. CDR3 nucleotide sequence: TGTGCCAGCAGTACCCAGGACGGTTCACCCCTCCACTTT. This translates into CASSTQDGSPLHF.

V is TRBV28 and J is TRBJ2-3; TRBD1 might be the D (6 bases). Germline V lookup: CDR1 MDHEN, CDR2 SYDVKM. V was trimmed by 3 bases and J by 2 bases, leaving 15 bases between them. The length of the CDR3 is 16 residues. The DNA of the CDR3 is TGTGCCAGCAGTTTTGGGCCAGGGGTCTACACAGATACGCAGTATTTT. This gives the protein CASSFGPGVYTDTQYF.

This sequence joins TRBV30 and TRBJ2-5; perhaps D is TRBD1 or TRBD2 (5 bases each). V lost 1 base to trimming and J lost 2 bases, with 8 bases between them. Per the germline V gene, CDR1 is GTSNPN and CDR2 is SVGIG (reference sequence). The length of the CDR3 is 13 residues. CDR3 sequence: CAWSGGLQETQYF. The DNA of the CDR3 is TGTGCCTGGAGTGGGGGGTTACAAGAGACCCAGTACTTC.

With regard to this clonotype: In this CDR3 the conserved last residue, phenylalanine or tryptophan, is missing, so a read error is likely. The CDR3, as DNA: TGTGCCATACTGGACAGGCCCGGCTACACCTCC. Protein: CAILDRPGYTS. The rearrangement uses TRBV7-9 and TRBJ1-2; 7 bases match TRBD1. The CDR3 contains 11 residues. CDR1 is SEHNR, CDR2 FQNEAQ, per germline (reference sequence). The trim removed 10 bases at V and 8 bases at J, leaving 7 bases unmatched.

V gene TRBV28 combines with J gene TRBJ1-6; a weak D match, TRBD1 (5 bases). CDR1 and CDR2 from the germline V gene are MDHEN and SYDVKM. V dropped 10 bases and J dropped 10 bases, with 14 bases sitting between them. This CDR3 has 12 amino acids. The CDR3 DNA reads TGTGCCAACGGGGCGCTGGCCTCACCCCTCCACTTT. This encodes CANGALASPLHF.

The table lists this clonotype with a few counts. This chain joins TRBV14 and TRBJ1-2; D gene uncertain. Trimming took off 0 bases at V and 9 bases at J, with 11 bases between the two ends. The CDR3 covers 13 residues. Germline CDR1 SGHDN, CDR2 FVKESK. Here the CDR3 reads CASSQEVQRRYTF. DNA for the CDR3: TGTGCCAGCAGCCAAGAGGTCCAGCGTCGCTACACCTTC.

The V and J genes are TRBV5-1 and TRBJ2-7; a weak D match, TRBD2 (6 bases). Deletions cut 3 bases from V and 5 bases from J, with 12 bases between. This CDR3 spans 13 amino acids. The germline V gene has CDR1 SGHRS and CDR2 YFSETQ. The CDR3 here is CASSSGLLNEQYF. As DNA, the CDR3 is TGCGCCAGCAGCTCGGGACTCCTAAACGAGCAGTACTTC.

The genes are TRBV20-1 and TRBJ2-4, with D hard to call. CDR1 and CDR2 from the germline V gene are DFQATT and SNEGSKA (reference sequence). This CDR3 contains 13 residues. Trimming removed 4 bases from V and 6 bases from J, with 13 bases in between. CDR3 bases: TGCAGTGCTATACTCCCGGGCTCAAACATTCAGTACTTC. Its translation is CSAILPGSNIQYF.

This clonotype was recorded only once. V is TRBV5-6 and J is TRBJ2-3, with D unclear. CDR1 SGHDT and CDR2 YYEEEE come from the germline V gene. The CDR3 totals 13 residues. Trimming removed 1 base at V and 2 bases at J, with 5 bases between. CDR3 DNA sequence: TGTGCCAGCAGCTTGTCGGACACAGATACGCAGTATTTT. As protein: CASSLSDTDTQYF.

This clonotype was seen at least ten times. The chain joins TRBV7-2 to TRBJ1-1; perhaps TRBD1 as D (5 bases). CDR1 is SGHTA, CDR2 FQGNSA, per germline. The CDR3 spans 16 residues. V lost 7 bases and J lost 4, with 22 bases in between. CDR3 bases: TGTGCCAGCACCCCGGGGCGGCGGGACGTGGGCACTGAAGCTTTCTTT. Its protein is CASTPGRRDVGTEAFF.

V usage is TRBV27 and J usage is TRBJ2-3; the D is unclear. Germline lookup yields CDR1 MNHEY and CDR2 SMNVEV (reference sequence). The CDR3 is 16 residues long. Trimming pared 4 bases from V and 0 bases from J, leaving 14 bases between. For the CDR3, the DNA is TGTGCCAGCAGTTCCCCTAGTACCCCTAGCACAGATACGCAGTATTTT. Protein: CASSSPSTPSTDTQYF.

The chain is built from TRBV16 and TRBJ1-5; TRBD1 matches at 8 bases. CDR1 is KGHSY and CDR2 is FQNENV in the germline V gene. Trimming cost V 5 bases and J 4 bases; bases outside gene matches: 7. CDR3 size: 15 residues. The CDR3 sequence is CASSSIQGANQPQHF. As DNA, the CDR3 is TGTGCCAGCAGCTCGATCCAGGGGGCTAATCAGCCCCAGCATTTT.

This clonotype occurred once. The J gene is TRBJ2-2, the V gene TRBV28; 8 bases line up with TRBD1. This CDR3 spans 16 amino acids. Looked up from germline, CDR1 is MDHEN and CDR2 is SYDVKM. Losses at the gene ends were 7 bases for V and 3 bases for J; bases not matched to a gene: 10. The chain's CDR3 is CASTLLTGVDTGELFF. CDR3 coding DNA: TGTGCCAGCACCCTCTTGACAGGGGTCGACACCGGGGAGCTGTTTTTT.

This clonotype was observed a handful of times. The chain links TRBV14 to TRBJ1-6, with no clear D. Germline V gene sequence: CDR1 SGHDN, CDR2 FVKESK. The CDR3 has 15 amino acids. The V gene lost 3 bases and the J gene lost 0 bases, with 6 bases spanning the gap. CDR3 DNA: TGTGCCAGCAGCCACCATAGCTCCTATAATTCACCCCTCCACTTT. Amino acids: CASSHHSSYNSPLHF.

Comment on this clonotype: A much larger clone lies a single base off, so this may be a read error. The CDR3 nucleotides are TGTGCCAGTAGTATGGACAGGACCGGCAATCAGCCCCCGCATTTT. Translated: CASSMDRTGNQPPHF. The gene calls are TRBV19 and TRBJ1-5, with TRBD1 identical over 7 bases. Germline loops: CDR1 LNHDA, CDR2 SQIVND (reference sequence). The CDR3 length is 15 residues.

Concerning this clonotype itself: A much larger clone differs by one base, so this may be a read error. The CDR3 carries no conserved terminal phenylalanine or tryptophan, so it likely arises from a read error. The rearrangement uses TRBV28 and TRBJ2-7, with 7 bases identical to TRBD2. From germline, CDR1 is MDHEN and CDR2 SYDVKM. The V segment lost 8 bases and the J segment 4 bases; nucleotides outside the gene matches: 11. CDR3 length: 14 amino acids. As DNA, the CDR3 is TGTGCCAGCCCGATGCGGGAGAGTTGGTACGAGCAGTACTTA. Amino acid sequence: CASPMRESWYEQYL.

In its sample, this clonotype was seen a few times. The CDR3 loop reads CASSRDTSSGANVLTF. CDR3 bases: TGTGCCAGCAGCCGGGACACAAGCTCTGGGGCCAACGTCCTGACTTTC. V gene TRBV28 combines with J gene TRBJ2-6; the D gene is possibly TRBD1 (6 bases). CDR1 MDHEN and CDR2 SYDVKM come from the germline V gene. Trimming stripped 6 bases from V and 0 bases from J, with 12 bases between. The CDR3 has 16 residues.

The chain joins TRBV2 to TRBJ1-5; TRBD1 aligns across 7 bases. V shed 6 bases, J shed 6 bases, and the junction held 8 bases outside the gene matches. This CDR3 is 14 amino acids long. CDR1 is SNHLY, CDR2 FYNNEI, per germline. In nucleotides, the CDR3 is TGTGCCAGCAGCCCCGGACAGGAGCGTCAGCCCCAGCATTTT. Protein product: CASSPGQERQPQHF.

The rearrangement joins TRBV28 to TRBJ1-2; no firm D call. Germline CDR1 MDHEN, CDR2 SYDVKM. There are 15 residues in the CDR3. Trimming cost V 1 base and J 6 bases, with 15 bases left between them. The CDR3 here is CASSLYVAGWNGYTF. The CDR3 DNA follows: TGTGCCAGCAGTTTATATGTGGCTGGGTGGAATGGCTACACCTTC.

This clonotype has a handful of counts. This chain connects TRBV11-1 to TRBJ2-2; D ambiguous. Germline V CDR1 and CDR2: SGHAT, FQDESV (reference sequence). CDR3 length equals 15 residues. The V gene lost 5 bases and the J gene lost 1 base, with 11 bases spanning the gap. Here the CDR3 DNA reads TGTGCCAGCAGCGAGTTGGTAGTGAACACCGGGGAGCTGTTTTTT. This gives the protein CASSELVVNTGELFF.

This clonotype was observed many times. The chain combines TRBV11-2 with TRBJ2-7; 7 positions match TRBD2. Trimming took 1 base from V and 4 from J; bases not matched to a gene: 4. In germline, CDR1 is SGHAT, CDR2 FQNNGV. The CDR3 length is 14 residues. Here the CDR3 reads CASSLGLAGYEQYF. The DNA of the CDR3 is TGTGCCAGCAGCTTAGGATTAGCGGGTTACGAGCAGTACTTC.

This clonotype was observed a handful of times. The chain joins TRBV2 to TRBJ1-3, with D possibly being TRBD1 (5 bases). Deletions cut 6 bases from V and 0 bases from J, with 9 bases between. The CDR3 spans 14 residues. The germline CDR1 and CDR2 sequences are SNHLY and FYNNEI. CDR3 region: CASRAGHSGNTIYF. The CDR3 DNA reads as TGTGCCAGCAGGGCAGGGCACTCTGGAAACACCATATATTTT.

The J gene is TRBJ1-4, the V gene TRBV7-6; D is unresolved. This CDR3 contains 17 residues. Germline V gene data show CDR1 as SGHVS and CDR2 as FNYEAQ. V lost 4 bases and J 8 bases, leaving 23 bases between the germline ends. The CDR3 sequence is CASSCRALQKFGEKLFF. As DNA, the CDR3 is TGTGCCAGCAGCTGCCGGGCCCTCCAGAAGTTCGGCGAAAAACTGTTTTTT.

This clonotype was counted a few times. The chain employs TRBV6-2 or TRBV6-3 and TRBJ1-1; D is possibly TRBD1 (5 bases). CDR1 MNHEY and CDR2 SVGEGT come from the germline V gene. With 2 bases removed from V and 0 bases from J, the gap between germline ends came to 10 bases. CDR3 length equals 15 residues. The CDR3 is CASSYTPGLNTEAFF. The CDR3 DNA reads as TGTGCCAGCAGTTACACCCCAGGGTTGAACACTGAAGCTTTCTTT.

This sequence joins TRBV2 and TRBJ2-7; 8 nucleotides line up with TRBD2. J gave up 3 bases and V 6 bases, and 1 base lay outside the gene matches. Per germline, CDR1 SNHLY and CDR2 FYNNEI. The CDR3 is 12 amino acids. The CDR3 DNA sequence: TGTGCCAGCAGGGGACTAGGCTACGAGCAGTACTTC. Protein sequence: CASRGLGYEQYF.

V gene TRBV20-1 combines with J gene TRBJ2-1, with 9 bases that match TRBD2. After removal of 5 bases from V and 8 bases from J, the junction contained 4 bases not matched to a gene. The CDR3 consists of 12 residues. Germline lookup yields CDR1 DFQATT and CDR2 SNEGSKA (reference sequence). CDR3 protein: CSASAGGDEQFF. In nucleotides, the CDR3 is TGCAGTGCTTCAGCGGGAGGCGATGAGCAGTTCTTC.

CDR3 loop: CASSASRGGVETQYF. The CDR3 DNA follows: TGTGCCAGCAGTGCTTCGCGGGGCGGAGTAGAGACCCAGTACTTC. The chain couples TRBV2 to TRBJ2-5, with D tentatively TRBD2 (6 bases). Trimming took off 4 bases at V and 4 bases at J, with 16 bases between the two ends. CDR3 size: 15 residues. Germline V gene sequence: CDR1 SNHLY, CDR2 FYNNEI.